This note documents a single T cell receptor (beta chain) sequence. Its specificity is unknown. The data stem from a study of shared clonotypes between healthy human individuals. Study information: Researchers drew samples from a couple of women and a few men aged 18 to 49. A donor's plate count was three for CD4 naive and three for CD4 memory; CD8 naive had two and CD8 memory one. Overall study results and limits: Sequencing of the sorted subsets was shown by rarefaction to be incomplete despite large depth.

There are 18 residues in the CDR3. The V segment lost 3 bases and the J segment 4 bases; nucleotides outside the gene matches: 8. The germline CDR1 and CDR2 sequences are MDHEN and SYDVKM. CD45RO-negative cells were positively selected for CCR7, leaving out terminally differentiated effector memory CD45RA+ cells. Per the authors' pipeline: Junction-only sequences without quality scores came from ImmunoSEQ, so filtering differed. Data came from immunoSEQ multiplex PCR; TCRdb stores just in-frame clones and leaves some out. V and J calls and clone size are given by that table; D and trimming were obtained from the DNA. The top ten hold 24% of the sample, which has about 680,000 clones, 92% seen once.

The chain joins TRBV28 to TRBJ2-2; 13 bases are shared with TRBD2. The source is a man aged 25 to 40 in good health. Source material: naive CD8+ T cells sorted from blood. CDR3 in DNA: TGTGCCAGCAGTTTGCGGACTAGCGGGAGCTTTAGCACCGGGGAGCTGTTTTTT. It is translated as CASSLRTSGSFSTGELFF.